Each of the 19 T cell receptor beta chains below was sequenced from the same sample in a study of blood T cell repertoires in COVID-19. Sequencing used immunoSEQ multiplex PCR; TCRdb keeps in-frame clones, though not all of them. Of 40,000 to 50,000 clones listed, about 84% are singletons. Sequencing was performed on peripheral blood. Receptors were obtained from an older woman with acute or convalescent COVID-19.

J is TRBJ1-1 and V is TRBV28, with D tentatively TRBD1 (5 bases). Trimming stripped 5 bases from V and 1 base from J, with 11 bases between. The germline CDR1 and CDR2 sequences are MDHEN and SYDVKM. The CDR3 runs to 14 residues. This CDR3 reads CASSILRANTEAFF. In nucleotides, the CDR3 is TGTGCCAGCAGTATACTCAGGGCGAACACTGAAGCTTTCTTT.

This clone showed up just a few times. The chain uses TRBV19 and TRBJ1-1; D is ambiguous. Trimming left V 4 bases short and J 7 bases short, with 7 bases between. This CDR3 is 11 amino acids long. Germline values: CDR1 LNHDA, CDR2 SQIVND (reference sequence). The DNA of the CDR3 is TGTGCCAGTAGTACGGGGTTTGAAGCTTTCTTT. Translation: CASSTGFEAFF.

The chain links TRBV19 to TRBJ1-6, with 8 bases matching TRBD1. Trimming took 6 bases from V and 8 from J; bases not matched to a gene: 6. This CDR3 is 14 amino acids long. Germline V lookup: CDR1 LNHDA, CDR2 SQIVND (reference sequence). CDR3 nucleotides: TGTGCCAGTAGGCAGGGGGCGGGAGATTCACCCCTCCACTTT. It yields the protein CASRQGAGDSPLHF.

CDR3 in amino acids: CASSQGMRGGNTIYF. The CDR3 DNA sequence: TGTGCCAGCAGCCAAGGAATGCGGGGAGGAAACACCATATATTTT. V and J are TRBV3-1 (or the pseudogene TRBV3-2) and TRBJ1-3; unclear D gene. CDR1 and CDR2 from the germline V gene are LGHDT and YNNKEL (reference sequence). CDR3 length: 15 residues. With 1 base removed from V and 4 bases from J, the gap between germline ends came to 11 bases.

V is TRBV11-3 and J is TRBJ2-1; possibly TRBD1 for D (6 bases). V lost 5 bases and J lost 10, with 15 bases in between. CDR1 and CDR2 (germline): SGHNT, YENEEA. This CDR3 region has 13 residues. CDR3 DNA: TGTGCCAGCAGCGCAGAAAGAAGGGGGGAGCAGTTCTTC. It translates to CASSAERRGEQFF.

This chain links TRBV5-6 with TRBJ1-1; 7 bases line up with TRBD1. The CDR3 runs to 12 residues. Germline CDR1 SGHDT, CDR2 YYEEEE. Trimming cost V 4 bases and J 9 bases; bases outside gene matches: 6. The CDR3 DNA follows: TGTGCCAGCAGCGCGGGACAGCTTAAAGCTTTCTTT. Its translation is CASSAGQLKAFF.

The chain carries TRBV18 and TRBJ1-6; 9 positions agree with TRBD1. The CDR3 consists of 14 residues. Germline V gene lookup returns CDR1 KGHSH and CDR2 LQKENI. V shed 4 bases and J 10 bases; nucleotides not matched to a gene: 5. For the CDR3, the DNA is TGTGCCAGCTCACGGGACAGGGCGGACTCACCCCTCCACTTT. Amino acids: CASSRDRADSPLHF.

The CDR3 bases are TGTGCCAGCAGTGTAAGTCCAGGGCATAACTATGGCTACACCTTC. Its translation is CASSVSPGHNYGYTF. The chain joins TRBV2 to TRBJ1-2; a possible D gene is TRBD1 (5 bases). The germline V gene encodes CDR1 SNHLY and CDR2 FYNNEI. The V gene lost 4 bases and the J gene lost 1 base, with 13 bases spanning the gap. The length of the CDR3 is 15 residues.

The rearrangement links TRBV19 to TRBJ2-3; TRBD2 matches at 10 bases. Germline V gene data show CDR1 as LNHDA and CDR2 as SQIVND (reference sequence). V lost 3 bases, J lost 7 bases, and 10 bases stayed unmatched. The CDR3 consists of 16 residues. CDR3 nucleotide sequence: TGTGCCAGTAGTATCGACGCTAGCGGGAGAAATCATACGCAGTATTTT. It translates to CASSIDASGRNHTQYF.

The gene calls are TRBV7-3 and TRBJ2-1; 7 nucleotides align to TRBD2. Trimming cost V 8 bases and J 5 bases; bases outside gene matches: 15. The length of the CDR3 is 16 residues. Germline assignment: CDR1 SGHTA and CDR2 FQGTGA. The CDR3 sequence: CASPAGDDVSHNEQFF. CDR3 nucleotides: TGTGCCAGCCCCGCGGGGGATGACGTATCCCACAATGAGCAGTTCTTC.

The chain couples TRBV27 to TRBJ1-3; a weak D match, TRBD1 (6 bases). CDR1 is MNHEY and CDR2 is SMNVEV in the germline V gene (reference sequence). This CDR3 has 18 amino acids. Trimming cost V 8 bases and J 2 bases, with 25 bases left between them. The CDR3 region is CASFRWWDKLKTGNTIYF. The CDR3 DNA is TGTGCCAGCTTTAGGTGGTGGGACAAGCTAAAGACTGGAAACACCATATATTTT.

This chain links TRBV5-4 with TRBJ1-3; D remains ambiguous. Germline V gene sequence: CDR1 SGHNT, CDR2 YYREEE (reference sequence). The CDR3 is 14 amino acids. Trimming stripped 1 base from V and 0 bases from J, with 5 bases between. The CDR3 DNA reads TGTGCCAGCAGCTTGTCCCACTCTGGAAACACCATATATTTT. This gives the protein CASSLSHSGNTIYF.

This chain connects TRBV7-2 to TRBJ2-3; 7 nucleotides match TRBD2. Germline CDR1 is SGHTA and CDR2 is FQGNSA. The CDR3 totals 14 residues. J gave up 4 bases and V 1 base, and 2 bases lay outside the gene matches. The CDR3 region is CASSLGGSSDTQYF. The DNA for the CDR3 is TGTGCCAGCAGCTTAGGCGGGAGTTCAGATACGCAGTATTTT.

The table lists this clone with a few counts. CDR3 coding DNA: TGTGCCAGCAGTTACTCGAATGGGTTAGGGGACGAGCAGTACTTC. It specifies CASSYSNGLGDEQYF. The gene calls are TRBV6-6 and TRBJ2-7, with D perhaps TRBD1 (5 bases). The CDR3 totals 15 residues. Germline CDR1 MNHNY, CDR2 SVGAGI (reference sequence). The V gene lost 0 bases and the J gene lost 5 bases, with 14 bases spanning the gap.

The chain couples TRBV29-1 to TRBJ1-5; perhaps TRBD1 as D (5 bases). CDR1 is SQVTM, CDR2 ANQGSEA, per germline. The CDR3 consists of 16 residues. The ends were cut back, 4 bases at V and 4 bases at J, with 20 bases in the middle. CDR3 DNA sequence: TGCAGCGTTGTGTTGATAGGGGATCCCATAAATCAGCCCCAGCATTTT. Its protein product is CSVVLIGDPINQPQHF.

DNA for the CDR3: TGTGCCAGCAGTGAGAGGGCTCAGCCCCAGCATTTT. It is translated as CASSERAQPQHF. This chain joins TRBV6-1 and TRBJ1-5; the D is unclear. The CDR3 has 12 amino acids. CDR1 is MNHNS and CDR2 is SASEGT in the germline V gene. V lost 3 bases, J lost 6 bases, and 6 bases lay in between.

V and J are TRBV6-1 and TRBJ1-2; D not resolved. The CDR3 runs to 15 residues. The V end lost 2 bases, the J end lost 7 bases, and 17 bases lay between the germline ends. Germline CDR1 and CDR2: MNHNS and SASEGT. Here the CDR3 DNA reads TGTGCCAGCAGTGAAAGGAGTGGTGGTTTGGCTGGCTACACCTTC. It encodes CASSERSGGLAGYTF.

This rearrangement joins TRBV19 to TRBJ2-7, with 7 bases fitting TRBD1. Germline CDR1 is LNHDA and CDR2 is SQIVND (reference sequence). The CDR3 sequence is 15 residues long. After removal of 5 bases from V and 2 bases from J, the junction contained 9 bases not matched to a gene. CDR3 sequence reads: CASSPRDSRAYEQYF. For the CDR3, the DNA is TGTGCCAGTAGTCCCCGGGACAGCAGAGCCTACGAGCAGTACTTC.

In DNA, the CDR3 is TGTGCCAGCAGGACACAGTACTACGAGCAGTACTTC. Its translation is CASRTQYYEQYF. The chain links TRBV6-5 to TRBJ2-7; no clear D gene. Germline V gene sequence: CDR1 MNHEY, CDR2 SVGAGI. The V end lost 6 bases, the J end lost 3 bases, and 9 bases lay between the germline ends. This CDR3 is built from 12 residues.